This T cell receptor beta chain was retrieved from a study of CD8+CD57+ T cells in acquired aplastic anemia. Notes on the study in general: Significance was not reached for CD8+ Simpson's diversity between patients and controls.

For this clonotype: As yet, its antigen is unknown. The germline gene is not matched at one end of the junction; a read error may be the cause.

Genomic DNA templated the TCR beta VDJ and CDR3 profiling. TCRdb re-derived calls from the reads in MiXCR, one entry per CDR3 protein. This sample has 150,000 to 200,000 distinct CDR3 sequences, with 64% found just once. This CDR3 comprises 13 residues. Germline loops: CDR1 SSHAT, CDR2 FNYEAQ (reference sequence). The sample was sorted CD4+, CD8+, or CD8+CD57+ T cells (not recorded which) from PBMCs. V gene TRBV7-7 combines with J gene TRBJ2-5; D is possibly TRBD2 (6 bases). The receptor was derived from a human donor with severe aplastic anemia or a healthy control (not recorded which). The CDR3 region is CASSGLFGETQYF. CDR3 nucleotides: TGTGCTAGCAGCGGACTATTCGGAGAGACCCAGTACTTC.